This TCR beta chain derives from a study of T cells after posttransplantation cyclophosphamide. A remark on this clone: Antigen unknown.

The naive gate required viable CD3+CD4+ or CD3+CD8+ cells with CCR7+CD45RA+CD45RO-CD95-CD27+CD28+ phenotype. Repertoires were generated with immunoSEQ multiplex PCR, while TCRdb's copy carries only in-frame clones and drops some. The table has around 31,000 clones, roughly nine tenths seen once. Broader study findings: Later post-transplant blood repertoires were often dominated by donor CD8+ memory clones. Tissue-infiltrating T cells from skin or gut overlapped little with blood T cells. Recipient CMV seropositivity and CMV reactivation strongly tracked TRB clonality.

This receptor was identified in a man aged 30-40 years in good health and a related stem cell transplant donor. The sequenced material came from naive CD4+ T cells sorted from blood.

CDR3 region: CASSIDPEGTGNTIYF. The CDR3 coding sequence is TGTGCCAGTAGTATAGATCCGGAGGGGACCGGAAACACCATATATTTT. This chain connects TRBV19 to TRBJ1-3; TRBD1 might be the D (5 bases). There are 16 residues in the CDR3. Trimming shortened V by 0 bases and J by 4 bases, and 13 bases separated the two germline ends. Germline loops: CDR1 LNHDA, CDR2 SQIVND (reference sequence).